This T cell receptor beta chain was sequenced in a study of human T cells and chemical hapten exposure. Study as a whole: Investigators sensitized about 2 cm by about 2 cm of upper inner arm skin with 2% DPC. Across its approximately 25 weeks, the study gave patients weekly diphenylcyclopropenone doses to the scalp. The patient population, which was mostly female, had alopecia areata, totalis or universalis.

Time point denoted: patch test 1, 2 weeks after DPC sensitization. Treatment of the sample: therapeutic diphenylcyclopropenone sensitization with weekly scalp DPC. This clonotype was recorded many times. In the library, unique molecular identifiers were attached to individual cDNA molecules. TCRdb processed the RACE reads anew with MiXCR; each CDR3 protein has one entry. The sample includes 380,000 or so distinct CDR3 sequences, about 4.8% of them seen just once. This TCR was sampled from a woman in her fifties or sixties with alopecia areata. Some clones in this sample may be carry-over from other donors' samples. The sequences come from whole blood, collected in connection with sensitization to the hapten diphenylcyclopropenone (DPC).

The CDR3 spells CASSHASGPSYEQYF. DNA of the CDR3: TGTGCCAGCAGCCACGCTAGCGGACCGTCCTACGAGCAGTACTTC. The chain employs TRBV11-2 and TRBJ2-7; TRBD2 matches at 7 bases. In germline, CDR1 is SGHAT, CDR2 FQNNGV. There are 15 residues in the CDR3. J gave up 1 base and V 5 bases, and 8 bases lay outside the gene matches. Drawing the rest from reference TRBV11-2 and TRBJ2-7, the complete variable domain is EAGVAQSPRYKIIEKRQSVAFWCNPISGHATLYWYQQILGQGPKLLIQFQNNGVVDDSQLPKDRFSAERLKGVDSTLKIQPAKLEDSAVYLCASSHASGPSYEQYFGPGTRLTVT.